This T cell receptor beta chain derives from a study of blood T cell repertoires in COVID-19. In the source study's methods: For nucleated cells, counts were estimated from reference gene primer amplification. Using immunoSEQ multiplex PCR, the repertoire was profiled, and TCRdb retains in-frame clones only, with some absent. V, J and clone size derive from that table, while D and trimming were established from the DNA sequence. The sample shows roughly 93,000 clones, roughly 80% of them seen only once. Sequencing was performed on peripheral blood. The receptor's source is a woman at least 80 years old with acute or convalescent COVID-19.

CDR3 residues: CAWERDWGTDTQYF. The CDR3 coding sequence is TGTGCCTGGGAGCGGGACTGGGGCACAGATACGCAGTATTTT. The J gene is TRBJ2-3, the V gene TRBV30, with 7 nucleotides matching TRBD2. This CDR3 comprises 14 residues. V was clipped by 5 bases and J by 1 base; unmatched bases: 6. Germline values: CDR1 GTSNPN, CDR2 SVGIG (reference sequence). Together with reference TRBV30 and TRBJ2-3, the CDR3 gives the full variable domain: SQTIHQWPATLVQPVGSPLSLECTVEGTSNPNLYWYRQAAGRGLQLLFYSVGIGQISSEVPQNLSASRPQDRQFILSSKKLLLSDSGFYLCAWERDWGTDTQYFGPGTRLTVL.